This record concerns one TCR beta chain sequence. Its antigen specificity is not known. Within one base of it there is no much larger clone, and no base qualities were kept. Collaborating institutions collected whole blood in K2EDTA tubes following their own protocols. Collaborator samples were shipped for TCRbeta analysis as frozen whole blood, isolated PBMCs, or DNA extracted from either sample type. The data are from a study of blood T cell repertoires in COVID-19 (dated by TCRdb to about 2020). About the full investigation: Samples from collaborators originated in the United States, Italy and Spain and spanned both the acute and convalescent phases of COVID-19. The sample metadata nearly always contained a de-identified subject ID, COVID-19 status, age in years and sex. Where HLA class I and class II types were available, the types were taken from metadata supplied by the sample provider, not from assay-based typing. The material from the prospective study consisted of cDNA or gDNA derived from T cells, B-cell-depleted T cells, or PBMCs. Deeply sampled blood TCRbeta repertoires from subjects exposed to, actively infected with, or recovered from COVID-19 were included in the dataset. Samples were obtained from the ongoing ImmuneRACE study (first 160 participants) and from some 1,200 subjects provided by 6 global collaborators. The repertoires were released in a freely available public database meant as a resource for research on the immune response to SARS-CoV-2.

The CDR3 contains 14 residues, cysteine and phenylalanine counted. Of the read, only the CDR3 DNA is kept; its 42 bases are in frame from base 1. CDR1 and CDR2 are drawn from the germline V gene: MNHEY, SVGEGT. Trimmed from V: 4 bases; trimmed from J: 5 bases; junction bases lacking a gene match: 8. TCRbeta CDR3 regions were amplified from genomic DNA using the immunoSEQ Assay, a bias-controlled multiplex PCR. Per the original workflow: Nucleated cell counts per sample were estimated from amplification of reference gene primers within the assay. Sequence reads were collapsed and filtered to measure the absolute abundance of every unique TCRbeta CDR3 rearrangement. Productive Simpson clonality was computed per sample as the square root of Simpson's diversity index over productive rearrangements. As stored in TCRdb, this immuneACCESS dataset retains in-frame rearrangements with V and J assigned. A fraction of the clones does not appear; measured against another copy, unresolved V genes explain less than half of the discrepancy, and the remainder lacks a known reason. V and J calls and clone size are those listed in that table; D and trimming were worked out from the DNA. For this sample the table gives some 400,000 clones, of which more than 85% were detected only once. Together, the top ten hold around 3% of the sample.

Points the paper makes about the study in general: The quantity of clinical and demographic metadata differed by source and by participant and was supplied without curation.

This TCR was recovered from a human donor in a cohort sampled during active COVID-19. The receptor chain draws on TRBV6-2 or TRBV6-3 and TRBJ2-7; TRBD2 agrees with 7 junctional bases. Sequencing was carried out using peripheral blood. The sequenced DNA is TGTGCCAGCAGTTCTCTAGCGGAGAGACACGAGCAGTACTTC. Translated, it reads CASSSLAERHEQYF.